The 19 T cell receptor beta chains listed next were all sequenced from one sample in a study of blood T cell repertoires in COVID-19 (TCRdb year 2020). Library construction relied on the immunoSEQ multiplex PCR assay. What TCRdb holds here is the immuneACCESS table cut down to in-frame rearrangements. Part of the clones is not present; checked against another copy, under half of the missing clones reflect an unresolved V gene, and the others are unexplained. This sample lists fewer than 80,000 clones; approximately 86% were detected once. 0.9% to 1.2% of the sample is taken by the ten largest. The sequenced sample consisted of peripheral blood. These receptors all stem from a man aged 65 to 79 with acute or convalescent COVID-19.

J is TRBJ2-7 and V is TRBV9; possible D gene TRBD1, 5 bases. The CDR3 loop spans 14 amino acids. With 0 bases removed from V and 1 base from J, the gap between germline ends came to 8 bases. Germline V gene sequence: CDR1 SGDLS, CDR2 YYNGEE. As DNA, the CDR3 is TGTGCCAGCAGCGTAGGGGCAGGGTCCTACGAGCAGTACTTC. It yields the protein CASSVGAGSYEQYF.

The gene calls are TRBV28 and TRBJ1-5; D gene uncertain. Trimming took off 7 bases at V and 0 bases at J, with 4 bases between the two ends. The CDR3 consists of 12 residues. CDR1 and CDR2 from the germline V gene are MDHEN and SYDVKM. The CDR3 sequence: CASTNSNQPQHF. CDR3 in DNA: TGTGCCAGCACTAATAGCAATCAGCCCCAGCATTTT.

The count of this clone is one. CDR3 nucleotide sequence: TGTGCCAGCAGTTTATCCGGACAGGGGGTTCAAGTGAGCGAGCAGTACTTC. It yields the protein CASSLSGQGVQVSEQYF. V usage is TRBV27 and J usage is TRBJ2-7, with 10 bases aligning to TRBD1. The V gene end was trimmed by 0 bases and the J gene end by 6 bases; junction bases not matched to a gene: 11. The germline V gene encodes CDR1 MNHEY and CDR2 SMNVEV (reference sequence). There are 17 residues in the CDR3.

V is TRBV12-3 or TRBV12-4 and J is TRBJ2-3; D gene unclear. V was cut by 5 bases and J by 2 bases, with 5 bases left in between. The CDR3 extends over 12 amino acids. The CDR3 protein is CASSPNTDTQYF. The CDR3 coding sequence is TGTGCCAGCAGTCCTAACACAGATACGCAGTATTTT.

This clone was observed a single time. The CDR3 protein is CASSEQGRSGNTIYF. DNA of the CDR3: TGCGCCAGCTCCGAACAGGGGCGCTCTGGAAACACCATATATTTT. The J gene is TRBJ1-3, the V gene TRBV5-1, with 7 bases matching TRBD1. The CDR3 is 15 amino acids. The trim removed 7 bases at V and 0 bases at J, leaving 7 bases unmatched. Germline V lookup: CDR1 SGHRS, CDR2 YFSETQ.

The chain combines TRBV10-3 with TRBJ2-5; D is uncertain. CDR1 is ENHRY, CDR2 SYGVKD, per germline. This CDR3 spans 11 amino acids. V dropped 3 bases and J dropped 4 bases, with 3 bases sitting between them. The DNA for the CDR3 is TGTGCCATCAGTGACCGAGAGACCCAGTACTTC. It specifies CAISDRETQYF.

J is TRBJ2-1 and V is TRBV5-8; D unclear. With 2 bases removed from V and 0 bases from J, the gap between germline ends came to 9 bases. Germline CDR1 reads SGHTS; CDR2 reads YDEGEE. The CDR3 sequence is 15 residues long. CDR3 residues: CASSLALSSYNEQFF. The CDR3 coding sequence is TGTGCCAGCAGCTTAGCGTTGAGCTCCTACAATGAGCAGTTCTTC.

The chain couples TRBV11-2 to TRBJ2-1, with 9 bases fitting TRBD2. CDR1 and CDR2 from the germline V gene are SGHAT and FQNNGV. The CDR3 is 15 residues long. The trim removed 2 bases at V and 8 bases at J, leaving 7 bases unmatched. The CDR3 region has the DNA TGTGCCAGCAGCTTACTAGCGGGATCGTTCGATGAGCAGTTCTTC. Translating it yields CASSLLAGSFDEQFF.

Here the CDR3 DNA reads TGTGCCAGCAGCTTGAAGGGGTCCTACGAGCAGTACTTC. It is translated as CASSLKGSYEQYF. The rearrangement uses TRBV5-6 and TRBJ2-7; D might be TRBD1 (5 bases). V gave up 1 base and J gave up 1 base, with 6 bases separating them. Germline-derived CDR1 and CDR2 are SGHDT and YYEEEE. CDR3 length: 13 amino acids.

The chain carries TRBV19 and TRBJ1-3, with 7 positions matching TRBD1. Germline V gene data show CDR1 as LNHDA and CDR2 as SQIVND (reference sequence). V shed 10 bases, J shed 0 bases, and the junction held 6 bases outside the gene matches. The CDR3 extends over 14 amino acids. The CDR3 bases are TGTGCCACTCACGACAGGGCCTCTGGAAACACCATATATTTT. As protein: CATHDRASGNTIYF.

The chain's CDR3 is CASSLSGDSNQPQHF. As DNA, the CDR3 is TGTGCCAGCAGTTTATCAGGGGATAGCAATCAGCCCCAGCATTTT. V is TRBV6-5 and J is TRBJ1-5; D possibly corresponds to TRBD1 (6 bases). Germline loops: CDR1 MNHEY, CDR2 SVGAGI. V shed 4 bases and J shed 0 bases, with 10 bases lying between them. This CDR3 has 15 residues.

The chain links TRBV30 to TRBJ1-1, with a tentative D call TRBD1 (5 bases). CDR3 length: 13 residues. The V end was cut by 5 bases, the J end by 5 bases, with 15 bases between. Germline-derived CDR1 and CDR2 are GTSNPN and SVGIG (reference sequence). DNA of the CDR3: TGTGCCTGGGATCAGGGTGGCGGAACTGAAGCTTTCTTT. It encodes CAWDQGGGTEAFF.

A single count supports this clone. The gene calls are TRBV6-5 and TRBJ2-5; 8 bases fit TRBD1. CDR1 is MNHEY, CDR2 SVGAGI, per germline. V gave up 6 bases and J gave up 5 bases; unmatched junction bases: 2. The CDR3 contains 12 residues. CDR3 protein: CASRRTGETQYF. The CDR3 DNA follows: TGTGCCAGCAGGCGGACAGGGGAGACCCAGTACTTC.

The chain joins TRBV19 to TRBJ1-5; D ambiguous. Trimming took off 11 bases at V and 0 bases at J, with 14 bases between the two ends. Germline values: CDR1 LNHDA, CDR2 SQIVND (reference sequence). This CDR3 contains 14 residues. The CDR3 DNA sequence: TGTGCCGTCCCCCGGTGTTTTAGCAATCAGCCCCAGCATTTT. This encodes CAVPRCFSNQPQHF. The full variable domain, rest sourced from reference TRBV19 and TRBJ1-5, is DGGITQSPKYLFRKEGQNVTLSCEQNLNHDAMYWYRQDPGQGLRLIYYSQIVNDFQKGDIAEGYSVSREKKESFPLTVTSAQKNPTAFYLCAVPRCFSNQPQHFGDGTRLSIL.

The chain links TRBV3-1 (or the pseudogene TRBV3-2) to TRBJ2-7, with 9 bases aligning to TRBD1. V was pared by 5 bases and J by 5 bases, with 13 bases of the junction left unmatched. The CDR3 contains 16 residues. The germline V gene encodes CDR1 LGHDT and CDR2 YNNKEL (reference sequence). This chain's CDR3 is CASSGSGTGTPHEQYF. The CDR3 DNA reads as TGTGCCAGCAGCGGATCCGGGACAGGGACGCCCCACGAGCAGTACTTC.

This clone was detected only once. The chain employs TRBV28 and TRBJ2-5, with a weak D call TRBD1 (6 bases). CDR1 and CDR2 from the germline V gene are MDHEN and SYDVKM. This CDR3 has 14 amino acids. V dropped 5 bases and J dropped 3 bases, with 13 bases sitting between them. CDR3 region: CASSQGGRKETQYF. CDR3 nucleotide sequence: TGTGCCAGCAGTCAAGGGGGTAGAAAAGAGACCCAGTACTTC.

V gene TRBV27 combines with J gene TRBJ2-3; TRBD2 is a possible D gene (5 bases). The CDR3 spans 17 residues. Germline CDR1 and CDR2: MNHEY and SMNVEV (reference sequence). V shed 5 bases and J shed 0 bases, with 18 bases lying between them. The CDR3 sequence: CASSPLPSAGSTDTQYF. CDR3 sequence (DNA): TGTGCCAGCAGTCCCCTCCCCTCCGCGGGTAGCACAGATACGCAGTATTTT.

The rearrangement joins TRBV10-3 to TRBJ2-5, with 9 bases lining up with TRBD2. The CDR3 covers 13 residues. Germline V lookup: CDR1 ENHRY, CDR2 SYGVKD. The V and J ends lost 10 bases and 5 bases, in that order; junction bases with no gene match: 8. DNA of the CDR3: TGTGCCAGCGCAGCGGGGGGCTCCGAGACCCAGTACTTC. Amino acids: CASAAGGSETQYF.

The V and J genes are TRBV9 and TRBJ2-7, with 9 nucleotides matching TRBD2. Germline CDR1 SGDLS, CDR2 YYNGEE. V dropped 0 bases and J dropped 0; count of bases not matched to a gene: 7. This CDR3 contains 17 residues. The CDR3 coding sequence is TGTGCCAGCAGCGTAGGTCCTCAGACTAGCGGCTCCTACGAGCAGTACTTC. Its translation is CASSVGPQTSGSYEQYF.